A single sample is the source of the 27 T cell receptor beta chains below, sequenced in a study of a mutant IDH1 vaccine in newly diagnosed glioma. Which antigens these TCRs recognize remains unknown. Generated by immunoSEQ multiplex PCR, the TCRdb table keeps only in-frame clones and is missing some. The table has roughly 46,000 clones, approximately 84% seen once. Indicated time point: week 47, end of study. Vaccination used 300 ug of mutant IDH1 20-mer peptide per dose, with topical imiquimod. This sample comprised PBMCs, obtained from a glioma patient whose treatment included an IDH1 peptide vaccine. These receptors all come from a woman aged 25 to 45 with glioma. Some clones in this sample may be carry-over from other donors' samples.

The chain uses TRBV4-1 and TRBJ2-7, with 10 nucleotides matching TRBD1. The CDR3 totals 16 residues. Looked up from germline, CDR1 is MGHRA and CDR2 is YSYEKL. After removal of 1 base from V and 7 bases from J, the junction contained 10 bases not matched to a gene. CDR3 sequence (DNA): TGCGCCAGCAGCCAAGCACCGGACAGGGGGATGGGGGAGCAGTACTTC. This gives the protein CASSQAPDRGMGEQYF.

The CDR3 DNA reads TGTGCCAGCAGTCAACGGCGGGGCGGTAGCAATGCTTTCTTT. This codes for CASSQRRGGSNAFF. The chain links TRBV6-5 to TRBJ1-1; TRBD1 might be the D (5 bases). CDR1 is MNHEY, CDR2 SVGAGI, per germline. V lost 5 bases, J lost 11 bases, and 21 bases lay in between. This CDR3 region has 14 residues.

This sequence joins TRBV27 and TRBJ2-5; D is unclear. Germline V lookup: CDR1 MNHEY, CDR2 SMNVEV (reference sequence). Trimming pared 4 bases from V and 5 bases from J, leaving 14 bases between. This CDR3 is built from 14 residues. CDR3 loop: CASSSWVSRETQYF. CDR3 sequence (DNA): TGTGCCAGCAGTTCCTGGGTCAGTCGGGAGACCCAGTACTTC.

V and J are TRBV2 and TRBJ2-1, with 8 positions matching TRBD2. CDR3 size: 16 residues. Germline-derived CDR1 and CDR2 are SNHLY and FYNNEI. Trimming removed 9 bases from V and 9 bases from J; junction bases left unmatched: 19. CDR3 amino acids: CARTRSSGTVSTEQFF. The CDR3 nucleotides read TGTGCCAGGACCCGAAGTAGCGGGACGGTTTCGACTGAGCAGTTCTTC. The full variable domain, completed using reference TRBV2 and TRBJ2-1, is EPEVTQTPSHQVTQMGQEVILRCVPISNHLYFYWYRQILGQKVEFLVSFYNNEISEKSEIFDDQFSVERPDGSNFTLKIRSTKLEDSAMYFCARTRSSGTVSTEQFFGPGTRLTVL.

The genes are TRBV25-1 and TRBJ1-2; 7 bases match TRBD1. J lost 4 bases, V lost 8 bases, and 10 bases had no gene match. This CDR3 is 14 amino acids long. The germline V gene encodes CDR1 MGHDK and CDR2 SYGVNS. The CDR3 coding sequence is TGTGCCAGCGAACCGACAGGGAGTGGCTATGGCTACACCTTC. Protein: CASEPTGSGYGYTF.

The V call is TRBV7-2, the J call TRBJ2-5, with a tentative D call TRBD2 (6 bases). Germline V gene data show CDR1 as SGHTA and CDR2 as FQGNSA. CDR3 length: 14 amino acids. V dropped 5 bases and J dropped 9 bases, with 19 bases sitting between them. The CDR3 here is CASSASGEWGAQYF. The CDR3 DNA reads as TGTGCCAGCAGCGCCTCGGGGGAGTGGGGGGCCCAGTACTTC.

The chain links TRBV30 to TRBJ1-1; 10 bases are shared with TRBD1. The CDR3 consists of 14 residues. V dropped 1 base and J dropped 3; count of bases not matched to a gene: 2. From germline, CDR1 is GTSNPN and CDR2 SVGIG (reference sequence). The DNA for the CDR3 is TGTGCCTGGAGTGGAGGACAGGGGGACACTGAAGCTTTCTTT. Translation gives CAWSGGQGDTEAFF. Looking up the rest from reference TRBV30 and TRBJ1-1 gives the full variable domain: SQTIHQWPATLVQPVGSPLSLECTVEGTSNPNLYWYRQAAGRGLQLLFYSVGIGQISSEVPQNLSASRPQDRQFILSSKKLLLSDSGFYLCAWSGGQGDTEAFFGQGTRLTVV.

The rearrangement joins TRBV27 to TRBJ1-2; 9 positions agree with TRBD1. Looked up from germline, CDR1 is MNHEY and CDR2 is SMNVEV (reference sequence). V shed 6 bases, J shed 8 bases, and the junction held 7 bases outside the gene matches. The CDR3 extends over 13 amino acids. CDR3 DNA: TGTGCCAGCAGGGACAGGGGCACTCAAGGCTACACCTTC. It is translated as CASRDRGTQGYTF.

The rearrangement uses TRBV29-1 and TRBJ2-3; TRBD2 matches at 8 bases. This CDR3 contains 14 residues. CDR1 is SQVTM, CDR2 ANQGSEA, per germline. Losses at the gene ends were 4 bases for V and 5 bases for J; bases not matched to a gene: 8. CDR3 coding DNA: TGCAGCGTTGGGTTGGCGGGAGGAATAGATACGCAGTATTTT. It is translated as CSVGLAGGIDTQYF.

The J gene is TRBJ1-1, the V gene TRBV6-6; possible D gene TRBD1, 5 bases. The CDR3 loop spans 14 amino acids. Per the germline V gene, CDR1 is MNHNY and CDR2 is SVGAGI (reference sequence). Trimming left V 8 bases short and J 1 base short, with 14 bases between. The CDR3 nucleotides read TGTGCCAGCGGAACCAGGGCTTCGAACACTGAAGCTTTCTTT. The encoded protein is CASGTRASNTEAFF.

The chain has TRBV30 and TRBJ2-7, with D maybe TRBD1 (6 bases). This CDR3 comprises 15 residues. The germline gives CDR1 GTSNPN, CDR2 SVGIG (reference sequence). V shed 2 bases and J shed 9 bases, with 23 bases lying between them. The CDR3 DNA sequence: TGTGCCTGGAGTAGCCCCGGGACAAGTGTCCTCCCGCAGTACTTC. Translation: CAWSSPGTSVLPQYF.

The chain employs TRBV6-6 and TRBJ1-1; 8 bases fit TRBD1. Germline V gene lookup returns CDR1 MNHNY and CDR2 SVGAGI (reference sequence). The CDR3 is 13 residues long. V shed 6 bases and J 8 bases; nucleotides not matched to a gene: 8. CDR3 DNA: TGTGCCAGCAGGGTTGACAGGGGCGCCGAAGCTTTCTTT. Protein: CASRVDRGAEAFF.

This chain uses TRBV7-2 with TRBJ1-4, with 8 bases aligning to TRBD1. This CDR3 is built from 14 residues. Trimming cost V 4 bases and J 5 bases; bases outside gene matches: 3. CDR1 and CDR2 (germline): SGHTA, FQGNSA. In nucleotides, the CDR3 is TGTGCCAGCAGCTCCCGGGACAGGAATGAAAAACTGTTTTTT. It is translated as CASSSRDRNEKLFF.

This clone was observed a handful of times. This chain links TRBV28 with TRBJ2-7; 8 nucleotides line up with TRBD1. Germline V lookup: CDR1 MDHEN, CDR2 SYDVKM. This CDR3 comprises 16 residues. After removal of 6 bases from V and 6 bases from J, the junction contained 16 bases not matched to a gene. The CDR3 loop reads CASRATRGLSVGEQYF. The CDR3, as DNA: TGTGCCAGCAGAGCGACCAGGGGGCTATCCGTGGGCGAGCAGTACTTC.

The chain recombines TRBV7-9 with TRBJ2-7; D remains unclear. The V end was cut by 5 bases, the J end by 9 bases, with 14 bases between. CDR1 and CDR2 from the germline V gene are SEHNR and FQNEAQ (reference sequence). There are 12 residues in the CDR3. In DNA, the CDR3 is TGTGCCAGCAGCCCTCCGCTGGGGATGCAGTACTTC. Its translation is CASSPPLGMQYF.

The chain recombines TRBV4-2 with TRBJ1-5; D is unresolved. Trimming took off 0 bases at V and 5 bases at J, with 8 bases between the two ends. Germline-derived CDR1 and CDR2 are LGHNA and YNFKEQ. This CDR3 comprises 14 residues. The CDR3 DNA follows: TGTGCCAGCAGCCAAGACGGCAAGGATCAGCCCCAGCATTTT. Translation: CASSQDGKDQPQHF.

This clone was detected only a few times. Here the CDR3 DNA reads TGTGCCAGTAGTATTGTGGGGGCGGAGAACACTGAAGCTTTCTTT. It translates to CASSIVGAENTEAFF. V usage is TRBV19 and J usage is TRBJ1-1; TRBD1 might be the D (6 bases). V lost 3 bases and J lost 1, with 12 bases in between. This CDR3 is 15 amino acids long. Germline V gene sequence: CDR1 LNHDA, CDR2 SQIVND (reference sequence).

The chain is built from TRBV4-1 and TRBJ2-7; the D gene is possibly TRBD1 (5 bases). The germline V gene encodes CDR1 MGHRA and CDR2 YSYEKL. This CDR3 has 16 amino acids. Trimming cost V 0 bases and J 0 bases, with 12 bases left between them. CDR3 in DNA: TGCGCCAGCAGCCAAGAAAAGGACACGAGCTCCTACGAGCAGTACTTC. Amino acid sequence: CASSQEKDTSSYEQYF.

V usage is TRBV7-2 and J usage is TRBJ2-3; TRBD1 matches at 8 bases. This CDR3 is built from 15 residues. Trimming cost V 5 bases and J 0 bases; bases outside gene matches: 4. Per germline, CDR1 SGHTA and CDR2 FQGNSA. In nucleotides, the CDR3 is TGTGCCAGCAGCGGGACAGGCGTAAGCACAGATACGCAGTATTTT. It translates to CASSGTGVSTDTQYF.

In its sample, this clone was seen once. This chain uses TRBV4-1 with TRBJ2-3; TRBD2 matches 7 bases. This CDR3 spans 16 amino acids. Germline trimming cut 0 bases from V and 2 bases from J; bases unmatched to any gene: 5. Looked up from germline, CDR1 is MGHRA and CDR2 is YSYEKL. The CDR3 DNA is TGCGCCAGCAGCCAAGAAGGCGGGAGACCCACAGATACGCAGTATTTT. It translates to CASSQEGGRPTDTQYF.

This chain uses TRBV7-8 with TRBJ2-2; D is ambiguous. From germline, CDR1 is SGHVS and CDR2 FQNEAQ. V lost 4 bases and J lost 3, with 18 bases in between. CDR3 size: 17 residues. CDR3 in DNA: TGTGCCAGCAGCTCCGCCCTAACTCTAGATGACACCGGGGAGCTGTTTTTT. This gives the protein CASSSALTLDDTGELFF.

The chain employs TRBV9 and TRBJ2-3, with D possibly TRBD2 on 7 matching bases. CDR1 SGDLS and CDR2 YYNGEE come from the germline V gene. V lost 0 bases to trimming and J lost 3 bases, with 14 bases between them. CDR3 length equals 16 residues. CDR3 protein: CASSVEGGGPTDTQYF. In nucleotides, the CDR3 is TGTGCCAGCAGCGTAGAAGGGGGAGGGCCAACAGATACGCAGTATTTT.

The genes are TRBV18 and TRBJ1-3; TRBD1 agrees at 8 bases. Trimming cost V 3 bases and J 3 bases; bases outside gene matches: 4. The CDR3 is 15 amino acids. The germline V gene has CDR1 KGHSH and CDR2 LQKENI. CDR3: CASSPSTGDGNTIYF. For the CDR3, the DNA is TGTGCCAGCTCACCCTCGACAGGGGATGGAAACACCATATATTTT.

The chain is built from TRBV5-1 and TRBJ2-4; the D is unclear. V dropped 0 bases and J dropped 0 bases, with 16 bases sitting between them. Germline V gene data show CDR1 as SGHRS and CDR2 as YFSETQ. There are 18 residues in the CDR3. CDR3: CASSLDVRFGLAKNIQYF. CDR3 nucleotide sequence: TGCGCCAGCAGCTTGGACGTGCGGTTTGGCCTAGCCAAAAACATTCAGTACTTC. The full variable domain, completed using reference TRBV5-1 and TRBJ2-4, is KAGVTQTPRYLIKTRGQQVTLSCSPISGHRSVSWYQQTPGQGLQFLFEYFSETQRNKGNFPGRFSGRQFSNSRSEMNVSTLELGDSALYLCASSLDVRFGLAKNIQYFGAGTRLSVL.

This rearrangement joins TRBV7-2 to TRBJ2-3; 8 nucleotides agree with TRBD2. J lost 3 bases, V lost 1 base, and 3 bases had no gene match. The germline gives CDR1 SGHTA, CDR2 FQGNSA. The CDR3 extends over 15 amino acids. CDR3 amino acids: CASSLEAGVTDTQYF. The CDR3 DNA is TGTGCCAGCAGCTTAGAAGCGGGAGTTACAGATACGCAGTATTTT.

The chain has TRBV19 and TRBJ2-7; 9 nucleotides agree with TRBD2. There are 15 residues in the CDR3. Germline assignment: CDR1 LNHDA and CDR2 SQIVND (reference sequence). The junction had 7 bases not matched to a gene; V was cut back by 1 base and J by 6 bases. CDR3 in DNA: TGTGCCAGTAGTATAGGGGCGGGAGGGCCTGCCGAGCAGTACTTC. Amino acids: CASSIGAGGPAEQYF.

The chain couples TRBV4-1 to TRBJ2-1; D ambiguous. CDR1 is MGHRA, CDR2 YSYEKL, per germline. Trimming removed 8 bases from V and 0 bases from J, with 8 bases in between. The CDR3 length is 13 residues. The CDR3 bases are TGCGCCAGCGGAAGTAGCTCCTACAATGAGCAGTTCTTC. This sequence encodes CASGSSSYNEQFF.